Here is one T cell receptor (beta chain) with its context. Its antigen remains undetermined. The record has no base qualities; no much larger clone is one base away. The receptor library was made with the immunoSEQ multiplex PCR assay. The authors processed their data as follows. A statistical classification framework was built for diagnosing cytomegalovirus status from the catalog of TCR beta chain sequences. This is the immuneACCESS table as TCRdb keeps it, with only in-frame sequences that have V and J called. A part of the clones is gone; compared with another copy, unresolved V genes explain less than half, and the rest is unexplained. V and J calls and clone size are as listed in that table; D and trimming were resolved from the DNA. The sample includes about 120,000 clones, with roughly 89% observed a single time. Of the sample, roughly 2% falls within the top ten clones. Donors formed part of the validation cohort, which comprised about 130 subjects and was distinct from the first cohort of 550 to 850 subjects.

The sample originates from a study of cytomegalovirus exposure and HLA in healthy donors listed by TCRdb under 2017. Regarding the complete study: According to a later analysis, the roughly 120 validation repertoires were produced on the same platform as the roughly 600 repertoires of the first cohort. The study was designed to test whether signatures of past pathogen exposure could be identified by cataloging public T cell receptors. Besides the first cohort of 550 to 750 subjects, a separate validation cohort made up of over 95 different subjects was used. To predict cytomegalovirus infection status, the study brought together high-throughput TCR immunosequencing, statistical association of individual TCRs with disease status, and machine learning.

Here V drops 5 bases and J drops 3 bases, and the junction holds 3 bases not matched to any gene. CDR1 SGHNT and CDR2 YENEEA were looked up in the germline V gene. Measured from the cysteine to the phenylalanine, the CDR3 is 14 residues long. The DNA shown is the 42-base CDR3, in frame from base 1. The paper as a whole reports these results and caveats: The authors suggested that the approach could potentially be generalized to other disease states and immunological phenotypes. In the study, around 150 TCR beta chains were listed as associated with cytomegalovirus. The classifier was reported to diagnose cytomegalovirus status with high specificity and sensitivity in both the original cohort and the validation cohort. Most TCR sequences were observed very rarely across donors, whereas some public TCRs were present in many individuals. A few of the identified cytomegalovirus-associated TCR beta chains were confirmed in vitro to be specific for cytomegalovirus antigens. Subsequent analysis determined that TCRs grouped into clusters in the first cohort also showed a tendency toward co-occurrence across the approximately 110 validation repertoires, and 85% to 95% of cluster scores exceeded 0. The validation cohort had no HLA typing available for a later analysis, so co-occurrence within that cohort was assessed over all 120 or so repertoires.

Rearrangement joined TRBV11-3 to TRBJ1-4; 7 junctional bases match TRBD1. Specimen: PBMCs. This clonotype was obtained from a woman younger than 30 in good health and CMV-seronegative. DNA sequence: TGTGCCAGCAGCCGGGACAGCCCTAATGAAAAACTGTTTTTT. Protein translation: CASSRDSPNEKLFF.